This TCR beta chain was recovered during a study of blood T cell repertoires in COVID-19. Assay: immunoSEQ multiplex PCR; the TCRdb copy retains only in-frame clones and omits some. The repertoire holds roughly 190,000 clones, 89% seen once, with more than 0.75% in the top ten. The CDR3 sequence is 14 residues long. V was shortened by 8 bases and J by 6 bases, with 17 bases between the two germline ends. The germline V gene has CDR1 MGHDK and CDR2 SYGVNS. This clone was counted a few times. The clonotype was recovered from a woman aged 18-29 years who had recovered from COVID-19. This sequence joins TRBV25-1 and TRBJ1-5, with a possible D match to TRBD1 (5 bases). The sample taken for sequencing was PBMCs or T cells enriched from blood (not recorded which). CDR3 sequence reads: CASAGPGGSQPQHF. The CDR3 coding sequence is TGTGCCAGCGCGGGCCCGGGGGGTAGTCAGCCCCAGCATTTT.